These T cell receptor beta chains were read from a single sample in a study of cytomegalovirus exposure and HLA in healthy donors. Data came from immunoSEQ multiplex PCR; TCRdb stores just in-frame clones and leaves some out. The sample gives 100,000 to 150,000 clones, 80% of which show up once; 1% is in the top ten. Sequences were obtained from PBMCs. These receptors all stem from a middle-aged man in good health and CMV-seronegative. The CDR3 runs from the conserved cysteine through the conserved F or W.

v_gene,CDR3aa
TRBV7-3,CASSSGLPTGELFF
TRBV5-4,CASSPRTGGRWGYTF
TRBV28,CASSLRGRRGYTF
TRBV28,CASTGQGLSTDTQYF
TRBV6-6,CASSRTDRGVSYGYTF
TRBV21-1,CARQTSGQGAREQYF
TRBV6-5,CASSQGTGGSYTF
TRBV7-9,CASSKRGTSASFGETQYF
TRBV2,CASSEQRGPLGEQFF
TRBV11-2,CASSLDNASGNEQFF
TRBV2,CASSEWGGTPSYNEQFF
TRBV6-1,CATRDRLNSPLHF
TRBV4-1,CASSQDTAAGINNEQFF
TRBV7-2,CASSLGRGQETQYF
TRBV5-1,CASRLAGSSEQYF
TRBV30,CAWREGRETQYF
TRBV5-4,CASSRRTSGSTDTQYF
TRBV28,CASSQSGTAYEQYF
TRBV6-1,CASRQGAVETQYF